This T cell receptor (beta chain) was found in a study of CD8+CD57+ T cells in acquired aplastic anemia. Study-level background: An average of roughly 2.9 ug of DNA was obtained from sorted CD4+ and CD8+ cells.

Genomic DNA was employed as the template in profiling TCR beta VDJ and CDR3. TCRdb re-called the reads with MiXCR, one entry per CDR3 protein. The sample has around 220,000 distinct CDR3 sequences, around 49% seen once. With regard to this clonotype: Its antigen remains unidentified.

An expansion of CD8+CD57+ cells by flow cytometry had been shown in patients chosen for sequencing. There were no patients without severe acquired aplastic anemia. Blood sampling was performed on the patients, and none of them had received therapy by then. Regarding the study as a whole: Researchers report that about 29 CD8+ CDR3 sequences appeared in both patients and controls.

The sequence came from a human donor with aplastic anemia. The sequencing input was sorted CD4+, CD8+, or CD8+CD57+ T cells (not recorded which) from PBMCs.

CDR3 in amino acids: CAEELAGMYEQFF. The CDR3 DNA follows: TGTGCCGAAGAACTAGCGGGAATGTATGAGCAGTTCTTC. V gene TRBV15 combines with J gene TRBJ2-7; 10 bases align to TRBD2. The end of the DNA aligns better with TRBJ2-1, so the J call may be wrong. Germline lookup yields CDR1 LNHNV and CDR2 YYDKDF (reference sequence). This CDR3 is built from 13 residues.